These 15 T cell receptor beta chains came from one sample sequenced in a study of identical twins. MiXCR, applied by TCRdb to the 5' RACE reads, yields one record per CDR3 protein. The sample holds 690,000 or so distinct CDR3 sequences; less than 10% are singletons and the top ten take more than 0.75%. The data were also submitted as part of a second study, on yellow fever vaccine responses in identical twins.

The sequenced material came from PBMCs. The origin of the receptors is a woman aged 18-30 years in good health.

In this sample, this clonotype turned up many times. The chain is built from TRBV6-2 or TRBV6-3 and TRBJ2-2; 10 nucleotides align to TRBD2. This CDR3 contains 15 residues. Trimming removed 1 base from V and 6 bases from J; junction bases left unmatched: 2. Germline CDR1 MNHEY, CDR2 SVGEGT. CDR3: CASSYLLAGAGELFF. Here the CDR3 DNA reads TGTGCCAGCAGTTACTTGCTAGCGGGGGCCGGGGAGCTGTTTTTT.

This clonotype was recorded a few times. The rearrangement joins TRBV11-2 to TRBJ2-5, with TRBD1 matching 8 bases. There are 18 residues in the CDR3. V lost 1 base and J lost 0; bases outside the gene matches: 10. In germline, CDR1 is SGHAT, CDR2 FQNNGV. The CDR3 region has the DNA TGTGCCAGCAGCTTAGGTTGGGGCAGGGGGCTTTACCAAGAGACCCAGTACTTC. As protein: CASSLGWGRGLYQETQYF.

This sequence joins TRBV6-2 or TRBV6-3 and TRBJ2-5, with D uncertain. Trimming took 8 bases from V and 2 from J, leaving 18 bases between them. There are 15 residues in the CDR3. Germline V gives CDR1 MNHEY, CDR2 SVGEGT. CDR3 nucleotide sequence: TGTGCCAGCGACGACTGGCACCGAGGACAAGAGACCCAGTACTTC. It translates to CASDDWHRGQETQYF.

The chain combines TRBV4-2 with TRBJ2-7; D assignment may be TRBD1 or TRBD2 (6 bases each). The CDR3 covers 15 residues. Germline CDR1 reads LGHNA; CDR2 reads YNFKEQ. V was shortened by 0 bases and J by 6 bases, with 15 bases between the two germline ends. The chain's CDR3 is CASSQDVRGALEQYF. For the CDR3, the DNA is TGTGCCAGCAGCCAAGATGTGAGGGGGGCCCTCGAGCAGTACTTC.

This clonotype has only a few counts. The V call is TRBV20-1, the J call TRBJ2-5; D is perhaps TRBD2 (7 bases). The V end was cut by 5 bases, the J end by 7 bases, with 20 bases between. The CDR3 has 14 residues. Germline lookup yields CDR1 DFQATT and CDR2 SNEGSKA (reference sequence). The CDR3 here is CSARSRGGHATQYF. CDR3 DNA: TGCAGTGCTCGATCTAGGGGGGGGCATGCGACCCAGTACTTC.

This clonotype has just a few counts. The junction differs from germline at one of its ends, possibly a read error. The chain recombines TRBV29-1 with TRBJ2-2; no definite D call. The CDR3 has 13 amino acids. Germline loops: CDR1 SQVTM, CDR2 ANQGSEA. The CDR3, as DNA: TGCAGCGTAGAAGGGCTAGGAACCGGGGAGCTGTTTTTT. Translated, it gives CSVEGLGTGELFF.

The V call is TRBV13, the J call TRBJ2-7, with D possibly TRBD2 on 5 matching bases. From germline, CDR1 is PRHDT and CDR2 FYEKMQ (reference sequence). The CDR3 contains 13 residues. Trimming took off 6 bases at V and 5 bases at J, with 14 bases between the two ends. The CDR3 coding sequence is TGTGCCAGCAGAAGGACTCTACCAAACGAGCAGTACTTC. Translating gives CASRRTLPNEQYF.

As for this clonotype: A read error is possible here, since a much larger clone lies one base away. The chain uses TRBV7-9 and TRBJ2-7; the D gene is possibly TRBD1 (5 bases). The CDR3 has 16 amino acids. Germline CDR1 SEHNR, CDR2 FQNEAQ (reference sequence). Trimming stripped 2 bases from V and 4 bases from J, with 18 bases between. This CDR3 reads CASSLTLGELPYEQYF. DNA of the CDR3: TGTGCCAGCAGCTTAACGTTAGGGGAACTCCCGTACGAGCAGTACTTC.

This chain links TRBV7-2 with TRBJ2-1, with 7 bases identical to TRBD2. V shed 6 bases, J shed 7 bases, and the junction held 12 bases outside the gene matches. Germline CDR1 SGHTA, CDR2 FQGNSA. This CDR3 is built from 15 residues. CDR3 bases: TGTGCCAGCAGGCCAACCCAGCGGGGTCTAAATGAGCAGTTCTTC. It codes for CASRPTQRGLNEQFF. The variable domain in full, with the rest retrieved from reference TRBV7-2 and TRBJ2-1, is GAGVSQSPSNKVTEKGKDVELRCDPISGHTALYWYRQSLGQGLEFLIYFQGNSAPDKSGLPSDRFSAERTGGSVSTLTIQRTQQEDSAVYLCASRPTQRGLNEQFFGPGTRLTVL.

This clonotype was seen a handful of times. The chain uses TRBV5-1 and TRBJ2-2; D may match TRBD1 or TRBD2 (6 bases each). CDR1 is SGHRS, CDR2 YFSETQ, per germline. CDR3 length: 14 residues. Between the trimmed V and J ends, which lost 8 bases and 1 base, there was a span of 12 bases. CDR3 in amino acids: CASKGGLNTGELFF. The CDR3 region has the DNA TGCGCCAGTAAAGGGGGACTGAACACCGGGGAGCTGTTTTTT.

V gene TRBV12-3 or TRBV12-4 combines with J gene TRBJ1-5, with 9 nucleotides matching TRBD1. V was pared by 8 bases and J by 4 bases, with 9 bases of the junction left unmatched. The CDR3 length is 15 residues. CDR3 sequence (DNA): TGTGCCAGCTGCCCGACAGGGGGTCGTAATCAGCCCCAGCATTTT. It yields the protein CASCPTGGRNQPQHF.

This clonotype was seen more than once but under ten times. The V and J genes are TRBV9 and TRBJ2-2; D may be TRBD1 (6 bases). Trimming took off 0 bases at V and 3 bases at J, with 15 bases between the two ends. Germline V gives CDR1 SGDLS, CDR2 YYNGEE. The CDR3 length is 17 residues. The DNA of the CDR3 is TGTGCCAGCAGCGTAGTCGGGACATGGGGTGACACCGGGGAGCTGTTTTTT. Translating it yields CASSVVGTWGDTGELFF.

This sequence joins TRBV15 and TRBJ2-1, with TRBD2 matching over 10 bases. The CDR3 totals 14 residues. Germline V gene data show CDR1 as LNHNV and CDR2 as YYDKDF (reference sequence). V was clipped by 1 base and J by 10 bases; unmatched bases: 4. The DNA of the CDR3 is TGTGCCACCAGCAGAGCCGGGACTAGCGTGGAGCAGTTCTTC. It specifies CATSRAGTSVEQFF. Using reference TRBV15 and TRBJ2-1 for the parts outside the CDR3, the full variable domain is DAMVIQNPRYQVTQFGKPVTLSCSQTLNHNVMYWYQQKSSQAPKLLFHYYDKDFNNEADTPDNFQSRRPNTSFCFLDIRSPGLGDTAMYLCATSRAGTSVEQFFGPGTRLTVL.

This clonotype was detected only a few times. The CDR3 sequence: CASSLDVASGYNEQFF. The CDR3 DNA reads TGCGCCAGCAGCTTAGACGTGGCTAGCGGGTACAATGAGCAGTTCTTC. The chain carries TRBV4-3 and TRBJ2-1; 8 bases match TRBD2. CDR1 and CDR2 from the germline V gene are LGHNA and YSLEER. CDR3 size: 16 residues. Trimming cost V 5 bases and J 4 bases; bases outside gene matches: 10.

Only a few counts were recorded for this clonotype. In DNA form, the CDR3 reads TGTGCCACCAGCAGAGGAGGGACAGGAGGGGCGTACGAGCAGTACTTC. It is translated as CATSRGGTGGAYEQYF. The chain links TRBV15 to TRBJ2-7; 8 bases line up with TRBD1. The CDR3 loop spans 16 amino acids. Germline V lookup: CDR1 LNHNV, CDR2 YYDKDF (reference sequence). V lost 1 base and J lost 4; bases outside the gene matches: 9.